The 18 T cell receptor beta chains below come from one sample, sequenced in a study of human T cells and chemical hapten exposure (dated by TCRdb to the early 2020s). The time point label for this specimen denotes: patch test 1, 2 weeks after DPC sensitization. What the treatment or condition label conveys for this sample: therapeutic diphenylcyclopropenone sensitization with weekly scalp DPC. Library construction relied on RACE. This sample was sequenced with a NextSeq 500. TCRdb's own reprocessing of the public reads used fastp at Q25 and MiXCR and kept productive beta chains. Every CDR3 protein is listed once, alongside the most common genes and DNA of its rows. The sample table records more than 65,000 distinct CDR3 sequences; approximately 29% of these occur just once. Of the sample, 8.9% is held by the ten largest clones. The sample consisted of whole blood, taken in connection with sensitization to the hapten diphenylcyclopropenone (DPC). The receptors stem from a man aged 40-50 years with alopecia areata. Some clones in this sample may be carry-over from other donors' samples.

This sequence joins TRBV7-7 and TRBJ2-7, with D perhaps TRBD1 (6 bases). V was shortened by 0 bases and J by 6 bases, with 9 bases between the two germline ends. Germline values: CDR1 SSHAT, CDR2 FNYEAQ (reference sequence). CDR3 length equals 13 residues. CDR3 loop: CASSLAEGVEQYF. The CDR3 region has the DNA TGTGCCAGCAGCTTAGCTGAGGGGGTCGAGCAGTACTTC.

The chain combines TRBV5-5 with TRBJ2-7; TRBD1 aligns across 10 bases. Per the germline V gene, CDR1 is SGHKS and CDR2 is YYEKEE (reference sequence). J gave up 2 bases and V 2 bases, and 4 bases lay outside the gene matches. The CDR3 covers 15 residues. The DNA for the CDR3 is TGTGCCAGCAGCTTCCGCGGGACAGGGGCCTACGAGCAGTACTTC. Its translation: CASSFRGTGAYEQYF.

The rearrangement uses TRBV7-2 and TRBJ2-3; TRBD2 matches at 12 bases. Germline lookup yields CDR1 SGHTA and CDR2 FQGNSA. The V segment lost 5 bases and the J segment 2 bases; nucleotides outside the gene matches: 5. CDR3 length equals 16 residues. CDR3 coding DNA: TGTGCCAGCAGCCAGACTAGCGGGGGATTCACAGATACGCAGTATTTT. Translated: CASSQTSGGFTDTQYF.

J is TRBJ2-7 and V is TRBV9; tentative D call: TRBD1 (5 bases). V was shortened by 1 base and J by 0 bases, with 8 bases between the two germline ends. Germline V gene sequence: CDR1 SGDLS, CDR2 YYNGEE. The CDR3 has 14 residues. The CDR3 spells CASSVSGYSYEQYF. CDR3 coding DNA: TGTGCCAGCAGCGTATCAGGGTACTCCTACGAGCAGTACTTC.

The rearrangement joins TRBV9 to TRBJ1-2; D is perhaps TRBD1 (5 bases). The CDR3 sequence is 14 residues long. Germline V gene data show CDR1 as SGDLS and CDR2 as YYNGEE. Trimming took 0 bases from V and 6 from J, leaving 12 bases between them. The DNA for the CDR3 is TGTGCCAGCAGCGTAGCTGCGCAGGGCGATGGCTACACCTTC. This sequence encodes CASSVAAQGDGYTF.

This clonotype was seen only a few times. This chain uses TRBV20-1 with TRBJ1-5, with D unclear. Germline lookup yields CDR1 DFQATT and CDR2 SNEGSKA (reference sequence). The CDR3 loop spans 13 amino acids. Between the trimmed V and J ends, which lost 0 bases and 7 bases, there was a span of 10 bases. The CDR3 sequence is CSARDLRGQPQHF. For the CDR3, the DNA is TGCAGTGCTAGAGATCTTCGCGGCCAGCCCCAGCATTTT.

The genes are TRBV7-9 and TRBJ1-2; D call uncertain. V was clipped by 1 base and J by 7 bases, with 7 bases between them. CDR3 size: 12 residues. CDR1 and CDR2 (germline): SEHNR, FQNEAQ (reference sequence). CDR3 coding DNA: TGTGCCAGCAGCTTAGGCGGCCCTGGCTACACCTTC. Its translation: CASSLGGPGYTF. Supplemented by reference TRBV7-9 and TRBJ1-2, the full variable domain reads DTGVSQNPRHKITKRGQNVTFRCDPISEHNRLYWYRQTLGQGPEFLTYFQNEAQLEKSRLLSDRFSAERPKGSFSTLEIQRTEQGDSAMYLCASSLGGPGYTFGSGTRLTVV.

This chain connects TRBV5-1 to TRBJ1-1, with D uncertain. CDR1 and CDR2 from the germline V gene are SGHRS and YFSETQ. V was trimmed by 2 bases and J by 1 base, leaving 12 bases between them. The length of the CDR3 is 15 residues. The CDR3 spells CASSFIGLGNTEAFF. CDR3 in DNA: TGCGCCAGCAGCTTCATTGGACTGGGGAACACTGAAGCTTTCTTT.

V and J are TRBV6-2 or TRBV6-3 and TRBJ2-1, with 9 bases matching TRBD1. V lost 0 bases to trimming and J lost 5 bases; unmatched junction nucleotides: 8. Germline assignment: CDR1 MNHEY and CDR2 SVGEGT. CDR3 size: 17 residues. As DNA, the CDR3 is TGTGCCAGCAGTTACTCGAAGGGACAGGGTAAGGACAATGAGCAGTTCTTC. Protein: CASSYSKGQGKDNEQFF.

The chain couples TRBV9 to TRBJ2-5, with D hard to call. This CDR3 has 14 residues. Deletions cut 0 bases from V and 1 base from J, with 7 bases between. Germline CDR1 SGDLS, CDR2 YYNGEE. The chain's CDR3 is CASSVDAVQETQYF. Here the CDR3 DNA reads TGTGCCAGCAGCGTAGACGCAGTCCAAGAGACCCAGTACTTC.

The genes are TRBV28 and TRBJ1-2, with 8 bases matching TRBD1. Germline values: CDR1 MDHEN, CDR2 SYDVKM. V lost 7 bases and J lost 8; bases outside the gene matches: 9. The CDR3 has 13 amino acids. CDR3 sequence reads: CASKKPTGEGYTF. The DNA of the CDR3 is TGTGCCAGCAAGAAGCCGACAGGGGAAGGCTACACCTTC.

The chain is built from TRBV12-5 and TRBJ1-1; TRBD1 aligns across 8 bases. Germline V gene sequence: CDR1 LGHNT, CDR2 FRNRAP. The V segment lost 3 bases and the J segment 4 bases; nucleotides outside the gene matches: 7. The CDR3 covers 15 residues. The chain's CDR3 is CASGLSTGTGTEAFF. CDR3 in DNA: TGTGCTAGTGGTTTATCCACCGGGACAGGCACTGAAGCTTTCTTT.

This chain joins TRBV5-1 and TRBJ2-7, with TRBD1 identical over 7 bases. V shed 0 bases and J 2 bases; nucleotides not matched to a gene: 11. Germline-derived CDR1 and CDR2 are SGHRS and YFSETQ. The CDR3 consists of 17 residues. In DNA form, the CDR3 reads TGCGCCAGCAGCTTGGGGGGAACAGGGGTAGGAACCTACGAGCAGTACTTC. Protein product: CASSLGGTGVGTYEQYF. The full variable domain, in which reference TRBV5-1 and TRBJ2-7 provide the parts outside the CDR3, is KAGVTQTPRYLIKTRGQQVTLSCSPISGHRSVSWYQQTPGQGLQFLFEYFSETQRNKGNFPGRFSGRQFSNSRSEMNVSTLELGDSALYLCASSLGGTGVGTYEQYFGPGTRLTVT.

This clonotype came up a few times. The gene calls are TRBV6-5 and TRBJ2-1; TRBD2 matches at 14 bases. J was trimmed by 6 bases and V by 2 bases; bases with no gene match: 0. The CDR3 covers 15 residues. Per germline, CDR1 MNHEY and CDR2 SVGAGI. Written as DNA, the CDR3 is TGTGCCAGCAGTTACGGACTAGCGGGAGGCAATGAGCAGTTCTTC. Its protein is CASSYGLAGGNEQFF.

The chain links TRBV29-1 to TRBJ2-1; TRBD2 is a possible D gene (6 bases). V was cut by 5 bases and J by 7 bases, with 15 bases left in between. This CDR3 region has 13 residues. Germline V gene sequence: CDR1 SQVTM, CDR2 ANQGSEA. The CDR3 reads CSVIRTAGNEQFF. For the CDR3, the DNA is TGCAGCGTTATTAGGACTGCGGGGAATGAGCAGTTCTTC.

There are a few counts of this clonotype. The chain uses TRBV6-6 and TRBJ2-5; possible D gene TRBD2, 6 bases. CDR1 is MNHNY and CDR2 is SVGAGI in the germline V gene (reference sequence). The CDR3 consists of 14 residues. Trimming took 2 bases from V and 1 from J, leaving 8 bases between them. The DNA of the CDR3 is TGTGCCAGCAGTTACGGGAGGTCCCAAGAGACCCAGTACTTC. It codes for CASSYGRSQETQYF.

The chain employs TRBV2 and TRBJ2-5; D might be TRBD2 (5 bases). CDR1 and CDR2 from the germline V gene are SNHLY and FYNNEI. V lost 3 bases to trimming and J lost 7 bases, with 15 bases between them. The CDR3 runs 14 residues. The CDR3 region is CASSDSLAEGTQYF. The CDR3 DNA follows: TGTGCCAGCAGTGACTCTCTAGCTGAGGGGACCCAGTACTTC.

The CDR3 bases are TGTGCCAGCACCGAAACAGGGGCGAGGCGTGAAAAACTGTTTTTT. Translating it yields CASTETGARREKLFF. V and J are TRBV12-3 or TRBV12-4 and TRBJ1-4; 7 bases line up with TRBD1. This CDR3 contains 15 residues. V lost 7 bases to trimming and J lost 7 bases; unmatched junction nucleotides: 12.